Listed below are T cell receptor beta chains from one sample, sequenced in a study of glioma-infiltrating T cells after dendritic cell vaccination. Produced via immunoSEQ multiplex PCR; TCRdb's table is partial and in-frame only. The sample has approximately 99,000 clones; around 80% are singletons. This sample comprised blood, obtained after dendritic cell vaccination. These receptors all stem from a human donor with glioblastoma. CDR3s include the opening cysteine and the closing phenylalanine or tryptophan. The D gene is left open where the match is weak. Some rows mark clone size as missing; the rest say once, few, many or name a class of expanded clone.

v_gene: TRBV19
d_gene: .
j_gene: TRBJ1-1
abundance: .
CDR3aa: CASSISRVNTEAFF
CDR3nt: TGTGCCAGTAGTATCAGTCGGGTGAACACTGAAGCTTTCTTT

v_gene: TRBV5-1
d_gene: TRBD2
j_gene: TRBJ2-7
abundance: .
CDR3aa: CASSSSSGSGNEQYF
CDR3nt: TGCGCCAGCAGCTCCTCTAGCGGGAGCGGCAACGAGCAGTACTTC

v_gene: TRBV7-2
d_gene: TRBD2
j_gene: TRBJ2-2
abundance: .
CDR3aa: CASSLGGLGNTGELFF
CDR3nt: TGTGCCAGCAGCTTAGGAGGACTAGGGAACACCGGGGAGCTGTTTTTT

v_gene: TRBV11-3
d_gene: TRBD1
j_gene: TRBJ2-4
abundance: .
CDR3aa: CASSPPQGGSAAKNIQYF
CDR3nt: TGTGCCAGCAGCCCACCACAGGGGGGCAGCGCGGCCAAAAACATTCAGTACTTC

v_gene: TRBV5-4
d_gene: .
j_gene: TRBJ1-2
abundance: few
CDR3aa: CASRYSGLYGYTF
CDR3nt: TGTGCCAGCAGGTACAGCGGGCTCTATGGCTACACCTTC

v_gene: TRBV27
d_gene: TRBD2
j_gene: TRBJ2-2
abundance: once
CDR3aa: CASYPSRAAAGGAGELFF
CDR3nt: TGTGCCAGCTACCCCTCGCGGGCTGCAGCGGGGGGAGCCGGGGAGCTGTTTTTT

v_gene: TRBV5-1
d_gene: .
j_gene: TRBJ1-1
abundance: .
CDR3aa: CASSLRTGNTEAFF
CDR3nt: TGCGCCAGCAGCTTGCGTACAGGGAACACTGAAGCTTTCTTT

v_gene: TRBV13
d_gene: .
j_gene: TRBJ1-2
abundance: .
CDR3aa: CASSSLSRGYTF
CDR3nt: TGTGCCAGCAGCTCCCTGAGTAGAGGCTACACCTTC

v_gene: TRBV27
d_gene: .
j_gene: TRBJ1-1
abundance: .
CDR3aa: CASGPRGNTEAFF
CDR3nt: TGTGCCAGCGGGCCCAGGGGGAACACTGAAGCTTTCTTT

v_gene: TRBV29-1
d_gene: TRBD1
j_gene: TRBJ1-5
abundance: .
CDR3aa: CSAMTGNNQPQHF
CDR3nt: TGCAGCGCTATGACAGGGAACAATCAGCCCCAGCATTTT

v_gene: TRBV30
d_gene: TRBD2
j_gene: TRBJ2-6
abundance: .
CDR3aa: CAYSGGLAGANVLTF
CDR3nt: TGTGCCTATTCCGGGGGGTTGGCTGGGGCCAACGTCCTGACTTTC

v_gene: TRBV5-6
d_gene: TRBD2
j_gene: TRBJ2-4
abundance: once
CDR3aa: CASSFSGSKNIQYF
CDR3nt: TGTGCCAGCAGCTTTAGCGGGAGCAAAAACATTCAGTACTTC

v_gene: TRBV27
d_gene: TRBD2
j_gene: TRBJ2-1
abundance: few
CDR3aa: CASSFASGRYNEQFF
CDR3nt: TGTGCCAGCAGTTTCGCTAGCGGGAGGTACAATGAGCAGTTCTTC

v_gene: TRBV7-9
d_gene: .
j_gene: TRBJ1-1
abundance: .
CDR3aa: CASSLFSVETDEAFF
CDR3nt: TGTGCCAGCAGCTTATTTTCTGTGGAAACAGATGAAGCTTTCTTT

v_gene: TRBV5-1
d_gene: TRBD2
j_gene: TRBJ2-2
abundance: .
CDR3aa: CASSLRGWRGENTGELFF
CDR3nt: TGCGCCAGCAGCTTGAGGGGCTGGCGGGGGGAGAACACCGGGGAGCTGTTTTTT

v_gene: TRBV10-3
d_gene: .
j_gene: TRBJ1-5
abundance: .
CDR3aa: CATRVYSNQPQHF
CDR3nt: TGTGCCACCCGGGTCTATAGCAATCAGCCCCAGCATTTT

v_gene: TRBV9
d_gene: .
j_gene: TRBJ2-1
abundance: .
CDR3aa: CASSVAGNEQFF
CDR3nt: TGTGCCAGCAGCGTAGCGGGTAATGAGCAGTTCTTC

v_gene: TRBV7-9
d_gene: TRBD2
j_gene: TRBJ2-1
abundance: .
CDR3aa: CASSLLAGKSSYNEQFF
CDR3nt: TGTGCCAGCAGCTTACTAGCGGGAAAGAGCTCCTACAATGAGCAGTTCTTC

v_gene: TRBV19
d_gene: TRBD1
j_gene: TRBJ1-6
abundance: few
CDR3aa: CASSMGQGRNSPLHF
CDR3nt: TGTGCCAGTAGTATGGGACAGGGGAGAAATTCACCCCTCCACTTT

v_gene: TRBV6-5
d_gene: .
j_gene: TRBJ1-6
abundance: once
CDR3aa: CASSYLTGLNNSPLHF
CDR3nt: TGTGCCAGCAGTTACCTGACAGGCCTAAATAATTCACCCCTCCACTTT

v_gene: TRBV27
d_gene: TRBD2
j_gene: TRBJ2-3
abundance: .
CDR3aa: CASSRSGSRTDTQYF
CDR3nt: TGTGCCAGCAGTCGCAGCGGGAGTAGGACAGATACGCAGTATTTT

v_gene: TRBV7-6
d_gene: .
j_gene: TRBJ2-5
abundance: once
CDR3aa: CASSFGVGGETQYF
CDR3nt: TGTGCCAGCAGCTTTGGGGTAGGAGGGGAGACCCAGTACTTC

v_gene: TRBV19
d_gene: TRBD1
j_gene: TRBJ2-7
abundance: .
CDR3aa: CASSMGQGSYEQYF
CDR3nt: TGTGCCAGTAGTATGGGACAGGGGTCCTACGAGCAGTACTTC

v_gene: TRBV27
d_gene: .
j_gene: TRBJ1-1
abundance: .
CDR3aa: CASGRNNRPRAFF
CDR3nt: TGTGCCAGCGGCCGAAATAACAGGCCTCGAGCTTTCTTT

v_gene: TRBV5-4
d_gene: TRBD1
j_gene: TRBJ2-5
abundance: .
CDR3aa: CASSQGTGGRKETQYF
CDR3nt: TGTGCCAGCAGCCAAGGGACAGGGGGCCGTAAAGAGACCCAGTACTTC

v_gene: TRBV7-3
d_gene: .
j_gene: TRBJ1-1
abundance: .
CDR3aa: CASTSGWGGEAFF
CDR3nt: TGTGCCAGCACCTCCGGTTGGGGCGGTGAAGCTTTCTTT

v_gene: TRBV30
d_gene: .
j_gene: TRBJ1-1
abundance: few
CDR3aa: CAWSRGAEAFF
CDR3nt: TGTGCCTGGAGTCGGGGAGCTGAAGCTTTCTTT

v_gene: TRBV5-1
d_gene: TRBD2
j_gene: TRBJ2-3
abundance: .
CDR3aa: CASSSSTSGMGDTQYF
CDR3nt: TGCGCCAGCAGCTCCTCGACTAGCGGGATGGGGGATACGCAGTATTTT

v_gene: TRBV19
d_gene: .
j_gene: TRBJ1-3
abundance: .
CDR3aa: CASTIPGTGNTIYF
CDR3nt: TGTGCCAGTACCATCCCAGGGACAGGAAACACCATATATTTT

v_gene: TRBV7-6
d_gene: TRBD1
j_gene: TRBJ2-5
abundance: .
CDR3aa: CASSFGVNRGVGETQYF
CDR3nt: TGTGCCAGCAGCTTTGGGGTCAACAGGGGGGTAGGAGAGACCCAGTACTTC

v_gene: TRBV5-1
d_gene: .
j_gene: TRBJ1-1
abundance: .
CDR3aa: CASSLGRDTEAFF
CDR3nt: TGCGCCAGCAGCTTGGGGAGGGACACTGAAGCTTTCTTT

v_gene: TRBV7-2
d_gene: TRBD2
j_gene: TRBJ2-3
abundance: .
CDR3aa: CASSFGGGLYTQYF
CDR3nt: TGTGCCAGCAGCTTCGGGGGGGGCCTGTATACGCAGTATTTT

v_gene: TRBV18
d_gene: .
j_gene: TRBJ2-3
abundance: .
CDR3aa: CASSPREAGTDTQYF
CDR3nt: TGTGCCAGCTCACCAAGAGAGGCGGGGACAGATACGCAGTATTTT

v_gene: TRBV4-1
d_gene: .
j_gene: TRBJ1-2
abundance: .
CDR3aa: CASSPAENIAGRYTF
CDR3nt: TGCGCCAGCAGCCCTGCCGAGAACATCGCTGGGCGCTACACCTTC

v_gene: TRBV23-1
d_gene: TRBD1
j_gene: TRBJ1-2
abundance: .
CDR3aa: CASRGQGTHGYTF
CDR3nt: TGCGCCAGCAGGGGACAGGGAACCCATGGCTACACCTTC

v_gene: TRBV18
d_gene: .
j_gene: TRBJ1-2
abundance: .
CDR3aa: CASSLGGAANYGYTF
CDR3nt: TGTGCCAGCTCCCTGGGCGGGGCAGCTAACTATGGCTACACCTTC

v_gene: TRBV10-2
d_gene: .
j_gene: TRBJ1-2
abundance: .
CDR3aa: CASSESGQGYTF
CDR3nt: TGCGCCAGCAGTGAGTCAGGACAAGGCTACACCTTC

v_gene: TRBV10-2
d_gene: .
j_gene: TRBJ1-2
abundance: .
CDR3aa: CASSGTALYGYTF
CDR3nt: TGCGCCAGCAGTGGGACAGCCCTATATGGCTACACCTTC

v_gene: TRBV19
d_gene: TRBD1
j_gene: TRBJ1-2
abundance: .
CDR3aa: CASSISPQGAGYTF
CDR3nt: TGTGCTAGTAGTATCTCACCCCAGGGGGCTGGCTACACCTTC

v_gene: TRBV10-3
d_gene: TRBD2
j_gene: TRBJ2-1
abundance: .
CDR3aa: CAIAAGVTSYNEQFF
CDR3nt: TGTGCCATCGCGGCGGGGGTTACCTCGTACAATGAGCAGTTCTTC

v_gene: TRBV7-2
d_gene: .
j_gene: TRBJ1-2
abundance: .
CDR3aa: CASSSAGVSYGYTF
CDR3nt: TGTGCCAGCAGCTCCGCTGGAGTCTCCTATGGCTACACCTTC

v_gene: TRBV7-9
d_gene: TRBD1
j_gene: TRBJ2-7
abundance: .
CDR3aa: CASSLASPGGVEEQYF
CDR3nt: TGTGCCAGCAGCTTAGCGTCCCCAGGGGGAGTAGAAGAGCAGTACTTC

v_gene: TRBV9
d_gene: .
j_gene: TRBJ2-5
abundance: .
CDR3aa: CASSPRTGDSLETQYF
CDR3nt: TGTGCCAGCAGCCCACGCACCGGAGATAGCCTAGAGACCCAGTACTTC

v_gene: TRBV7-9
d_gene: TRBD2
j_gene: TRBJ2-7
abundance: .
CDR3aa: CASSLVTSGAYYEQYF
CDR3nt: TGTGCCAGCAGCTTAGTTACTAGCGGGGCCTACTACGAGCAGTACTTC

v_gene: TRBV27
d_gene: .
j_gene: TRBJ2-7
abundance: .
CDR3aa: CASSLSLQTYEQYF
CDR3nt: TGTGCCAGCAGTTTATCCCTACAGACCTACGAGCAGTACTTC

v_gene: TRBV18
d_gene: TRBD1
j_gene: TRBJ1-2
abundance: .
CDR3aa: CASRPSGTEYGYTF
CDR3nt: TGTGCCAGCCGCCCATCCGGGACAGAGTATGGCTACACCTTC

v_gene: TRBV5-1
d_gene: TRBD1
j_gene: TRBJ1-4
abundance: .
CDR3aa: CASSSGDRTNEKLFF
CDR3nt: TGCGCCAGCAGCTCCGGGGACAGAACTAATGAAAAACTGTTTTTT

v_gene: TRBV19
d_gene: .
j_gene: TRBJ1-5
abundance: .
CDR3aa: CASTTLGRVRNQPQHF
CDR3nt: TGTGCCAGTACCACCCTCGGGAGGGTGCGCAATCAGCCCCAGCATTTT

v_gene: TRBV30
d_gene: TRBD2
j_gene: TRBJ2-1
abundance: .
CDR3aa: CAWSVAPTSGSNEQFF
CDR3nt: TGTGCCTGGAGTGTAGCCCCAACTAGCGGGAGCAATGAGCAGTTCTTC

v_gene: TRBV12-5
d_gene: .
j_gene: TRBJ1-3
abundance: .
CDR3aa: CASGPGSPNTIYF
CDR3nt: TGTGCTAGTGGTCCAGGGTCCCCAAACACCATATATTTT

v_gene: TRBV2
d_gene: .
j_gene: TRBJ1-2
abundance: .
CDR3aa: CASSSQGPYGYTF
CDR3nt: TGTGCCAGCAGTTCACAGGGTCCCTATGGCTACACCTTC

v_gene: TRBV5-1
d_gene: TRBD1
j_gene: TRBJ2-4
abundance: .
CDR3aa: CASSLAVTGALVGDIQYF
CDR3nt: TGCGCCAGCAGCTTGGCCGTGACAGGGGCTCTGGTCGGGGACATTCAGTACTTC